The entry below gives a single TCR beta chain sequence along with its context. The antigen is not known. The data belong to a study of metastatic and nonmetastatic thyroid tumors. The overall study: Repertoire data that came from the blood and tumor or nodule tissue of malignant and benign thyroid patients were compared. Study results and limitations: Significantly higher TCR beta diversity was reportedly seen in malignant thyroid tumors than benign nodules, in blood and tumor.

Trimming shortened V by 3 bases and J by 1 base, and 15 bases separated the two germline ends. CDR1 DFQATT and CDR2 SNEGSKA come from the germline V gene (reference sequence). The CDR3 totals 15 residues. Under the authors' procedure: Clinicopathological groups of papillary thyroid cancer showed CDR3 differences that were used to build a distant-metastasis classifier. TCRdb re-analyzed the PCR reads through MiXCR. TCRdb's processing, not the study's, gives the V and J calls here. Of about 32,000 clones listed, 33% are singletons. None of the patients had undergone any treatment ahead of thyroid surgery.

Sequenced sample: tumor tissue. The gene calls are TRBV20-1 and TRBJ1-2; possible D gene TRBD1, 6 bases. The sequence came from a female donor with papillary thyroid cancer or a benign thyroid nodule (not recorded which). Some clones in this sample may be carry-over from other donors' samples. The CDR3 DNA follows: TGCAGTGCTAGGCCCGCAGGGGTTATTAACTATGGCTACACCTTC. Translating gives CSARPAGVINYGYTF.